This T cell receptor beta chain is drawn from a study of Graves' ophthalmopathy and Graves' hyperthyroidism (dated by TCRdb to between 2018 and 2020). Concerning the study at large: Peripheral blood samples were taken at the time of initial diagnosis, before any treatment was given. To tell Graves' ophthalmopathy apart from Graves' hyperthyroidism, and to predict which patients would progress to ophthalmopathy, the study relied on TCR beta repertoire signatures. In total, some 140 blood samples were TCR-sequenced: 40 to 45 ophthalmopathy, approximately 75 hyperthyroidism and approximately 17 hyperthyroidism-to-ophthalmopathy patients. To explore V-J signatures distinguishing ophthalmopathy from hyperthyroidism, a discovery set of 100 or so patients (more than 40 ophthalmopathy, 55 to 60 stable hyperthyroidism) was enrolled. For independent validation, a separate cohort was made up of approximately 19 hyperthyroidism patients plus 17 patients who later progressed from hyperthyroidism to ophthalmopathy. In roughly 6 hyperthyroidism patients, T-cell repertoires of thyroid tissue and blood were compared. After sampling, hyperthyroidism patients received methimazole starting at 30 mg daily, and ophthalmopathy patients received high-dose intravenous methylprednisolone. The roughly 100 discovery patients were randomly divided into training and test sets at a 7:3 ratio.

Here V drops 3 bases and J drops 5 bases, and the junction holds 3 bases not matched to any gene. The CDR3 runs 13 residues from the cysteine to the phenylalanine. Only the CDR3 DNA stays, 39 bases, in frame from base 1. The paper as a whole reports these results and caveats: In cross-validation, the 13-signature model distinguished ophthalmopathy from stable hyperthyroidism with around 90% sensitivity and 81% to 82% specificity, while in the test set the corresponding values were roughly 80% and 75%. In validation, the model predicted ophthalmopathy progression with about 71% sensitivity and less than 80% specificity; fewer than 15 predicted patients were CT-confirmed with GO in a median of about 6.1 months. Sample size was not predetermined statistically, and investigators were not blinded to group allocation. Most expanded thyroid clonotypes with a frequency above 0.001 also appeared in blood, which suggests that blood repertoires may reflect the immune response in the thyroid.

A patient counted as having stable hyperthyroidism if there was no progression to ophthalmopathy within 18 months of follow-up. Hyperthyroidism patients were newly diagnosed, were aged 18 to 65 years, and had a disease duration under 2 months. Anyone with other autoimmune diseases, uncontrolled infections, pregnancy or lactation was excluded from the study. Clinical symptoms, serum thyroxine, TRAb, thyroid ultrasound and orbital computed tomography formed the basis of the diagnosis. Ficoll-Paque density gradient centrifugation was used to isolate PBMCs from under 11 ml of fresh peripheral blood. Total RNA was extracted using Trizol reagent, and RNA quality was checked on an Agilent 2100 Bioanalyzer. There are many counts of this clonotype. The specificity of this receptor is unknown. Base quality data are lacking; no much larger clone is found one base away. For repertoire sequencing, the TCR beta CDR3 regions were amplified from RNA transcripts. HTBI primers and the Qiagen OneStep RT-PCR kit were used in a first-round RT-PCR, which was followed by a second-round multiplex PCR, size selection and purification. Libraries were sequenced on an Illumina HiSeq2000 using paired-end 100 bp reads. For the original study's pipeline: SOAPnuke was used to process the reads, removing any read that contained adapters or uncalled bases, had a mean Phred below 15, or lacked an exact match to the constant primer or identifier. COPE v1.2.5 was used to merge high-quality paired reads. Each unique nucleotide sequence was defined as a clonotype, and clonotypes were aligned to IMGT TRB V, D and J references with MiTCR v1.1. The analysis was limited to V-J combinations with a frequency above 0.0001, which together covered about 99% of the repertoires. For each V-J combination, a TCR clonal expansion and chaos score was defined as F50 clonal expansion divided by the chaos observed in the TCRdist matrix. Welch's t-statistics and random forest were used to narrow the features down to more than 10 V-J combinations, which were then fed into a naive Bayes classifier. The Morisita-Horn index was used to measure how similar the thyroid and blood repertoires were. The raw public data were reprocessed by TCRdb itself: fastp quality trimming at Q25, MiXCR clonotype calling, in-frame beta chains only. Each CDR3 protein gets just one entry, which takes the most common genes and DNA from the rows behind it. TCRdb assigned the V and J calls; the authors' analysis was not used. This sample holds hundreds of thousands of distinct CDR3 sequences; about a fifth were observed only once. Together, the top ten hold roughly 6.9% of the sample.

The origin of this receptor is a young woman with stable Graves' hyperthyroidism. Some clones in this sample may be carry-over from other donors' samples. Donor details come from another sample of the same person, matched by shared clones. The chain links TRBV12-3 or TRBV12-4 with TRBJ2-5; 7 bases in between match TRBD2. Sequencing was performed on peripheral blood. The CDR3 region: CASSLVSGETQYF. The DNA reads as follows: TGTGCCAGCAGTTTGGTTAGCGGGGAGACCCAGTACTTC.